This T cell receptor beta chain emerged from a study of shared clonotypes between healthy human individuals. Study-level findings and limits: Sampling was confined to blood; repertoires within tissues likely differ. Donor clonotype sharing was expected to depend on sequencing depth. Inspection by rarefaction showed sorted-subset sequencing to be incomplete despite large depth.

Germline V gene lookup returns CDR1 DFQATT and CDR2 SNEGSKA (reference sequence). The CDR3 has 11 amino acids. Healthy and HIV-negative, the adult donors had no recent acute infections or vaccinations. As regards this clone: Its specificity is unknown.

Method: immunoSEQ multiplex PCR; TCRdb's copy keeps in-frame clones and lacks some. The data show around 1.1 million clones, with about 80% seen just once and about 0.94% held by the top ten. The chain joins TRBV20-1 to TRBJ1-1, with unresolved D. What was sequenced was memory CD4+ T cells from PBMCs. As to subset: CD45RA-negative fraction. This clonotype originated in a man aged 18 to 29 in good health. Some clones in this sample may be carry-over from other donors' samples. Written as DNA, the CDR3 is TGCACGATGGGGTTGGGGACTGAAGCTTTCTTT. This sequence encodes CTMGLGTEAFF.